What follows are 22 T cell receptor beta chains derived from one specimen sequenced in a study of shared clonotypes between healthy human individuals. The assay was immunoSEQ multiplex PCR, and TCRdb's table has in-frame clones only and misses some. This sample has roughly 2.5 million clones; over 85% occur once, and the top ten carry about 0.13%. Material for sequencing was naive CD4+ T cells sorted from blood. Subset: CD45RA+ positively selected. Receptors originate from a man aged 18 to 30 in good health.

The chain uses TRBV18 and TRBJ2-4; maybe TRBD2 (5 bases). V lost 6 bases and J 1 base, leaving 10 bases between the germline ends. Germline values: CDR1 KGHSH, CDR2 LQKENI. The CDR3 consists of 14 residues. CDR3 nucleotides: TGTGCCAGCTCGCTCGGGGTTGCCAAAAACATTCAGTACTTC. Residues: CASSLGVAKNIQYF.

The J gene is TRBJ2-1, the V gene TRBV5-1; D ambiguous. CDR3 length: 9 residues. Trimming shortened V by 0 bases and J by 15 bases, and 4 bases separated the two germline ends. Germline assignment: CDR1 SGHRS and CDR2 YFSETQ. CDR3 nucleotides: TGCGCCAGCAGCTTGGTGAGGTTCTTC. Translation gives CASSLVRFF.

The genes are TRBV10-3 and TRBJ2-2, with a weak D call TRBD2 (5 bases). This CDR3 has 14 residues. Germline V gives CDR1 ENHRY, CDR2 SYGVKD. V lost 11 bases, J lost 7 bases, and 20 bases lay in between. The chain's CDR3 is CASFRGSEGGELFF. DNA of the CDR3: TGTGCCTCCTTTCGGGGAAGTGAGGGCGGGGAGCTGTTTTTT.

The chain is built from TRBV5-1 and TRBJ2-4; TRBD1 aligns across 8 bases. The CDR3 runs to 15 residues. Trimming cost V 3 bases and J 8 bases; bases outside gene matches: 10. CDR1 is SGHRS, CDR2 YFSETQ, per germline. The CDR3 is CASSSTGVKADIQYF. The CDR3 DNA is TGCGCCAGCAGCTCGACAGGGGTAAAGGCCGACATTCAGTACTTC.

V and J are TRBV16 and TRBJ2-3; 9 nucleotides align to TRBD1. The CDR3 runs 17 residues. Germline CDR1 and CDR2: KGHSY and FQNENV. V lost 4 bases to trimming and J lost 2 bases; unmatched junction nucleotides: 10. CDR3 DNA: TGTGCCAGCAGCCTGAAACCCGGGACAGGGTTCACAGATACGCAGTATTTT. Residues: CASSLKPGTGFTDTQYF.

The J gene is TRBJ2-1, the V gene TRBV5-1; the D call may be TRBD1 or TRBD2 (6 bases each). With 3 bases removed from V and 0 bases from J, the gap between germline ends came to 13 bases. CDR3 size: 16 residues. Germline V gene lookup returns CDR1 SGHRS and CDR2 YFSETQ. The CDR3 coding sequence is TGCGCCAGCAGCTCTGGGGGGCCCAGCTCCTACAATGAGCAGTTCTTC. Translation: CASSSGGPSSYNEQFF.

The rearrangement joins TRBV7-8 to TRBJ1-2; the match to TRBD1 covers 8 bases. J lost 8 bases, V lost 5 bases, and 7 bases had no gene match. This CDR3 region has 13 residues. Germline V CDR1 and CDR2: SGHVS, FQNEAQ. The CDR3 bases are TGTGCCAGCAGCCCCGGACAGGGCAGCGGCTACACCTTC. Translated, it gives CASSPGQGSGYTF.

Regarding this clone: Different DNA sequences within this sample yield the same CDR3. The J gene is TRBJ1-2, the V gene TRBV5-4; D gene ambiguous. Per germline, CDR1 SGHNT and CDR2 YYREEE (reference sequence). CDR3 length equals 14 residues. V was pared by 0 bases and J by 0 bases, with 6 bases between. The CDR3 reads CASSLAGANYGYTF. DNA for the CDR3: TGTGCCAGCAGCTTGGCTGGGGCTAACTATGGCTACACCTTC. Based on the CDR3 plus reference TRBV5-4 and TRBJ1-2, the full variable domain is ETGVTQSPTHLIKTRGQQVTLRCSSQSGHNTVSWYQQALGQGPQFIFQYYREEENGRGNFPPRFSGLQFPNYSSELNVNALELDDSALYLCASSLAGANYGYTFGSGTRLTVV.

The chain recombines TRBV5-6 with TRBJ1-3; D not resolved. CDR1 SGHDT and CDR2 YYEEEE come from the germline V gene. V was pared by 1 base and J by 4 bases, with 12 bases between. This CDR3 comprises 15 residues. CDR3 DNA sequence: TGTGCCAGCAGCTTGCCTCTGGGCTCGGGAAACACCATATATTTT. Amino acid sequence: CASSLPLGSGNTIYF.

The gene calls are TRBV7-2 and TRBJ1-1; D may be TRBD1 (6 bases). Trimming left V 6 bases short and J 4 bases short, with 18 bases between. The CDR3 totals 15 residues. The germline V gene has CDR1 SGHTA and CDR2 FQGNSA. Written as DNA, the CDR3 is TGTGCCAGCAGTCCTTCGGGGGGCTTAAGCACTGAAGCTTTCTTT. It codes for CASSPSGGLSTEAFF.

This chain uses TRBV6-5 with TRBJ2-2, with 8 bases matching TRBD2. The germline gives CDR1 MNHEY, CDR2 SVGAGI. This CDR3 is 14 amino acids long. V shed 9 bases and J 5 bases; nucleotides not matched to a gene: 8. CDR3 sequence: CASSGTRRTGELFF. DNA of the CDR3: TGTGCCAGTTCCGGGACTAGACGGACCGGGGAGCTGTTTTTT.

The chain carries TRBV4-1 and TRBJ2-3, with D uncertain. Trimming removed 5 bases at V and 4 bases at J, with 7 bases between. The CDR3 runs to 12 residues. Per germline, CDR1 MGHRA and CDR2 YSYEKL. The CDR3 DNA is TGCGCCAGCAGCTCGCGTTCAGATACGCAGTATTTT. Protein product: CASSSRSDTQYF.

This chain uses TRBV6-5 with TRBJ2-7; TRBD1 aligns across 9 bases. The germline V gene encodes CDR1 MNHEY and CDR2 SVGAGI. V lost 5 bases, J lost 2 bases, and 7 bases stayed unmatched. The length of the CDR3 is 15 residues. The CDR3 sequence is CASSPSGQGTYEQYF. CDR3 DNA: TGTGCCAGCAGTCCCTCCGGACAGGGGACCTACGAGCAGTACTTC.

V is TRBV6-6 and J is TRBJ1-4; D might be TRBD1 (6 bases). Germline lookup yields CDR1 MNHNY and CDR2 SVGAGI (reference sequence). This CDR3 contains 16 residues. V dropped 0 bases and J dropped 7 bases, with 15 bases sitting between them. The CDR3 here is CASSYSIGGSSEKLFF. DNA for the CDR3: TGTGCCAGCAGTTACTCGATAGGGGGGTCGAGTGAAAAACTGTTTTTT.

The chain recombines TRBV5-1 with TRBJ2-3; 14 positions match TRBD2. The CDR3 has 18 amino acids. Germline V gives CDR1 SGHRS, CDR2 YFSETQ. J gave up 6 bases and V 0 bases, and 9 bases lay outside the gene matches. The CDR3 sequence: CASSLAKTSGGVADTQYF. CDR3 coding DNA: TGCGCCAGCAGCTTGGCCAAGACTAGCGGGGGGGTTGCGGATACGCAGTATTTT. The complete variable domain, with remaining parts taken from reference TRBV5-1 and TRBJ2-3, reads KAGVTQTPRYLIKTRGQQVTLSCSPISGHRSVSWYQQTPGQGLQFLFEYFSETQRNKGNFPGRFSGRQFSNSRSEMNVSTLELGDSALYLCASSLAKTSGGVADTQYFGPGTRLTVL.

The rearrangement uses TRBV19 and TRBJ2-5; possibly TRBD1 for D (6 bases). The CDR3 runs 13 residues. CDR1 is LNHDA and CDR2 is SQIVND in the germline V gene (reference sequence). The V end lost 0 bases, the J end lost 7 bases, and 9 bases lay between the germline ends. The CDR3 DNA reads as TGTGCCAGTAGTATAGAGACAGGTGTGACCCAGTACTTC. The encoded protein is CASSIETGVTQYF.

The sample holds one count of this clone. The V call is TRBV15, the J call TRBJ1-2, with TRBD1 matching 7 bases. Germline CDR1 is LNHNV and CDR2 is YYDKDF (reference sequence). This CDR3 region has 14 residues. The V and J ends lost 5 bases and 4 bases, in that order; junction bases with no gene match: 7. Written as DNA, the CDR3 is TGTGCCACCAGCTACAGGGGAGGGTCCTATGGCTACACCTTC. Protein product: CATSYRGGSYGYTF.

The chain links TRBV2 to TRBJ1-4; 10 bases are a match to TRBD1. The CDR3 covers 14 residues. In germline, CDR1 is SNHLY, CDR2 FYNNEI. V lost 3 bases to trimming and J lost 10 bases; unmatched junction nucleotides: 5. The CDR3 sequence: CASSEGTGVGKLFF. The CDR3, as DNA: TGTGCCAGCAGTGAGGGGACAGGGGTAGGAAAACTGTTTTTT.

V and J are TRBV5-1 and TRBJ2-7; 12 positions match TRBD1. Germline trimming cut 4 bases from V and 0 bases from J; bases unmatched to any gene: 8. Germline V lookup: CDR1 SGHRS, CDR2 YFSETQ. The CDR3 has 17 amino acids. CDR3 nucleotides: TGCGCCAGCAGCCAGGGACAGGGGGCCGCGCCCTCCTACGAGCAGTACTTC. Translating gives CASSQGQGAAPSYEQYF.

The V and J genes are TRBV9 and TRBJ2-3, with 10 bases identical to TRBD2. The CDR3 is made up of 15 amino acids. After removal of 2 bases from V and 6 bases from J, the junction contained 6 bases not matched to a gene. Germline V CDR1 and CDR2: SGDLS, YYNGEE. CDR3 in amino acids: CASSVTSGTMDTQYF. The CDR3 DNA follows: TGTGCCAGCAGCGTTACTAGCGGGACAATGGATACGCAGTATTTT.

This clone was counted once. In the same sample, other DNA sequences code for this CDR3. The chain combines TRBV11-2 with TRBJ2-7; 13 bases fit TRBD2. V dropped 4 bases and J dropped 3; count of bases not matched to a gene: 3. This CDR3 contains 15 residues. Germline V lookup: CDR1 SGHAT, CDR2 FQNNGV. CDR3 sequence reads: CASSSRTSGSYEQYF. CDR3 DNA sequence: TGTGCCAGCAGCTCTAGGACTAGCGGGAGCTACGAGCAGTACTTC.

V and J are TRBV5-1 and TRBJ1-3, with 9 nucleotides matching TRBD1. After removal of 6 bases from V and 1 base from J, the junction contained 14 bases not matched to a gene. Germline V gene sequence: CDR1 SGHRS, CDR2 YFSETQ. The CDR3 has 18 amino acids. CDR3 sequence: CASIYRGLSIDSGNTIYF. The CDR3 bases are TGCGCCAGCATTTACAGGGGGCTCTCTATCGATTCTGGAAACACCATATATTTT.